The rows below give T cell receptor beta chains drawn from one sample of a study of response to subunit inactivated influenza vaccine. TCRdb itself ran the RT-PCR reads through MiXCR, one entry per CDR3 protein. This sample has 290,000 or so distinct CDR3 sequences, with 20% to 25% found just once. The source material was PBMCs from blood, sampled about 20 months after vaccination. These receptors originate from a man aged 45 to 75 who received an inactivated influenza vaccine. The CDR3 runs from the conserved cysteine through the conserved F or W. D genes are given only for firm matches. Not every row has a clone size; where given, it reads once, few, many or a size class.

CDR3: CASSFSGGSTDTQYF
DNA: TGCGCCAGCAGCTTTAGCGGGGGGTCCACAGATACGCAGTATTTT
V: TRBV5-1
J: TRBJ2-3
D: TRBD2
size: few

CDR3: CSVRRGETQYF
DNA: TGCAGCGTTCGAAGGGGAGAGACCCAGTACTTC
V: TRBV29-1
J: TRBJ2-5
D: -
size: few

CDR3: CAISESTGAANYGYTF
DNA: TGTGCCATCAGTGAGTCGACAGGGGCGGCTAACTATGGCTACACCTTC
V: TRBV10-3
J: TRBJ1-2
D: TRBD1
size: few

CDR3: CASSQEPTLAGGHNEQFF
DNA: TGCGCCAGCAGCCAAGAACCAACCCTAGCGGGGGGTCACAATGAGCAGTTCTTC
V: TRBV4-3
J: TRBJ2-1
D: TRBD2
size: -

CDR3: CASSLTAASGKQETQYF
DNA: TGTGCCAGCAGCTTAACTGCGGCTAGCGGGAAACAAGAGACCCAGTACTTC
V: TRBV7-9
J: TRBJ2-5
D: TRBD2
size: -

CDR3: CASSPFSVATQYF
DNA: TGTGCCAGCAGTCCCTTTTCGGTAGCTACGCAGTATTTT
V: TRBV12-3/TRBV12-4
J: TRBJ2-3
D: -
size: few

CDR3: CASSFQGPLNTEAFF
DNA: TGTGCCAGCAGTTTTCAGGGGCCGTTGAACACTGAAGCTTTCTTT
V: TRBV12-3/TRBV12-4
J: TRBJ1-1
D: -
size: -

CDR3: CASSLEPGYGYTF
DNA: TGTGCCAGCAGCTTAGAGCCGGGCTATGGCTACACCTTC
V: TRBV11-2
J: TRBJ1-2
D: -
size: few

CDR3: CASSPTSVSTDTQYF
DNA: TGTGCCAGCAGTCCTACTAGCGTCAGCACAGATACGCAGTATTTT
V: TRBV6-4
J: TRBJ2-3
D: TRBD2
size: -

CDR3: CASSPLSGFSYNEQFF
DNA: TGTGCCAGCAGCCCTCTGAGCGGCTTCTCCTACAATGAGCAGTTCTTC
V: TRBV9
J: TRBJ2-1
D: -
size: -

CDR3: CSAYDSGGDYNEQFF
DNA: TGCAGTGCCTACGATAGCGGGGGGGACTACAATGAGCAGTTCTTC
V: TRBV20-1
J: TRBJ2-1
D: TRBD2
size: few

CDR3: CASSLVGTPYGYTF
DNA: TGTGCCAGCAGTTTAGTAGGGACGCCTTATGGCTACACCTTC
V: TRBV28
J: TRBJ1-2
D: -
size: few

CDR3: CASSYSTTSGRTSFTDTQYF
DNA: TGTGCCAGCAGTTACTCGACAACTAGCGGGAGGACATCCTTCACAGATACGCAGTATTTT
V: TRBV6-2/TRBV6-3
J: TRBJ2-3
D: TRBD2
size: -

CDR3: CAISAPSGGVSPSTDTQYF
DNA: TGTGCCATCAGTGCGCCTAGCGGGGGGGTATCGCCTAGCACAGATACGCAGTATTTT
V: TRBV10-3
J: TRBJ2-3
D: TRBD2
size: -

CDR3: CASSLQTGGHTEAFF
DNA: TGTGCCAGCAGCCTCCAAACCGGGGGGCACACTGAAGCTTTCTTT
V: TRBV16
J: TRBJ1-1
D: -
size: -

CDR3: CSATPQGRDTDTQYF
DNA: TGCAGTGCTACCCCACAGGGTCGGGACACAGATACGCAGTATTTT
V: TRBV20-1
J: TRBJ2-3
D: -
size: -

CDR3: CASSDRDRGITEAFF
DNA: TGCGCCAGCAGTGACCGGGACAGGGGGATTACTGAAGCTTTCTTT
V: TRBV10-1
J: TRBJ1-1
D: TRBD1
size: -

CDR3: CASSLDQIGTEAFF
DNA: TGCGCCAGCAGCCTTGACCAAATCGGGACAGAGGCTTTCTTT
V: TRBV5-1
J: TRBJ1-1
D: TRBD1
size: -

CDR3: CSAAGGTDTQYF
DNA: TGCAGTGCCGCGGGGGGAACAGATACGCAGTATTTT
V: TRBV20-1
J: TRBJ2-3
D: TRBD2
size: few

CDR3: CSARDKLTPNNSPLHF
DNA: TGCAGTGCTAGAGATAAGCTGACACCAAATAATTCACCCCTCCACTTT
V: TRBV20-1
J: TRBJ1-6
D: -
size: -

CDR3: CSARGRLVAYEQYF
DNA: TGCAGTGCTAGAGGAAGACTAGTTGCCTACGAGCAGTACTTC
V: TRBV20-1
J: TRBJ2-7
D: -
size: many

CDR3: CSVEGHRPSGKLFF
DNA: TGCAGCGTTGAAGGACATCGGCCTTCCGGAAAACTGTTTTTT
V: TRBV29-1
J: TRBJ1-4
D: -
size: -

CDR3: CASSLLSSSGIQETQYF
DNA: TGTGCCAGCAGCTTGCTAAGTTCTAGCGGGATTCAAGAGACCCAGTACTTC
V: TRBV5-4
J: TRBJ2-5
D: TRBD2
size: -

CDR3: CSVEEVLAGLEQFF
DNA: TGCAGCGTTGAAGAAGTCCTAGCGGGACTTGAGCAGTTCTTC
V: TRBV29-1
J: TRBJ2-1
D: TRBD2
size: few

CDR3: CASRSTGRNTGELFF
DNA: TGTGCCAGCAGATCGACAGGAAGGAACACCGGGGAGCTGTTTTTT
V: TRBV7-8
J: TRBJ2-2
D: -
size: few